Following are 14 T cell receptor beta chains from one sample sequenced in a study of cytomegalovirus exposure and HLA in healthy donors (dated by TCRdb to between 2016 and 2019). The method behind the library was the immunoSEQ multiplex PCR assay. For the multiplex PCR, a mixture combining 60 forward primers for TCR Vbeta segments and 13 reverse primers for TCR Jbeta segments was used. TCRdb holds this immuneACCESS table with in-frame rearrangements only. Some clones are missing; in checked studies, unresolved V genes explain under half, and the rest has no known cause. The sample table shows 95,000 to 110,000 clones, and around 73% are seen once. Roughly 1.7% of the sample is in the top ten clones. The sample consisted of PBMCs. These receptors all stem from a woman aged 40 to 49 in good health and CMV-seronegative.

This CDR3 is CASSLPKDRSSYEQYF. In DNA form, the CDR3 reads TGTGCCAGCAGCTTACCAAAGGACAGAAGCTCCTACGAGCAGTACTTC. The chain combines TRBV7-8 with TRBJ2-7; D might be TRBD1 (6 bases). Trimming shortened V by 2 bases and J by 0 bases, and 14 bases separated the two germline ends. CDR1 and CDR2 from the germline V gene are SGHVS and FQNEAQ. CDR3 length: 16 residues.

There are a few counts of this clone. The chain recombines TRBV7-8 with TRBJ1-2; TRBD1 might be the D (5 bases). Germline V gene lookup returns CDR1 SGHVS and CDR2 FQNEAQ. The CDR3 consists of 12 residues. V lost 3 bases and J 4 bases, leaving 6 bases between the germline ends. This CDR3 is CASSFDSYGYTF. CDR3 nucleotide sequence: TGTGCCAGCAGCTTCGACAGCTATGGCTACACCTTC.

This clone was found a few times. The chain carries TRBV5-1 and TRBJ1-4; TRBD1 might be the D (5 bases). The CDR3 spans 14 residues. Per the germline V gene, CDR1 is SGHRS and CDR2 is YFSETQ. Trimming cost V 0 bases and J 8 bases, with 11 bases left between them. CDR3 in DNA: TGCGCCAGCAGCTTGGCAGGGAACGGAGAAAAACTGTTTTTT. Translated, it gives CASSLAGNGEKLFF.

For this clone: Other DNA sequences from this sample encode an identical CDR3 as well. V usage is TRBV7-6 and J usage is TRBJ2-3, with 10 bases that match TRBD2. Germline trimming cut 6 bases from V and 0 bases from J; bases unmatched to any gene: 3. The CDR3 runs 15 residues. CDR1 is SGHVS, CDR2 FNYEAQ, per germline. In DNA, the CDR3 is TGTGCCAGCAGTCTAGCGGGGGCTAGCACAGATACGCAGTATTTT. Translation gives CASSLAGASTDTQYF. The full variable domain, rest sourced from reference TRBV7-6 and TRBJ2-3, is GAGVSQSPRYKVTKRGQDVALRCDPISGHVSLYWYRQALGQGPEFLTYFNYEAQQDKSGLPNDRFSAERPEGSISTLTIQRTEQRDSAMYRCASSLAGASTDTQYFGPGTRLTVL.

The V and J genes are TRBV6-6 and TRBJ1-5; D gene unclear. Trimming pared 2 bases from V and 2 bases from J, leaving 7 bases between. CDR1 is MNHNY and CDR2 is SVGAGI in the germline V gene (reference sequence). The CDR3 is made up of 14 amino acids. DNA for the CDR3: TGTGCCAGCAGTTACGCTAGTGGCAATCAGCCCCAGCATTTT. Translated, it gives CASSYASGNQPQHF.

This rearrangement joins TRBV5-4 to TRBJ2-3, with D possibly TRBD1 on 5 matching bases. Germline V gene data show CDR1 as SGHNT and CDR2 as YYREEE (reference sequence). This CDR3 contains 12 residues. V gave up 3 bases and J gave up 6 bases, with 8 bases separating them. CDR3 residues: CASSSGADTQYF. The CDR3 region has the DNA TGTGCCAGCAGCTCTGGGGCGGATACGCAGTATTTT.

The chain couples TRBV21-1 to TRBJ1-5; the table assigns TRBD1, which was not confirmed against the DNA. TRBV21-1 represents a pseudogene. The CDR3 length is 18 residues. CDR3 sequence: CASIPGQGYPGSNQPQHF. The CDR3 nucleotides read TGTGCCAGCATTCCCGGACAGGGTTATCCGGGAAGCAATCAGCCCCAGCATTTT.

The rearrangement joins TRBV28 to TRBJ2-7, with D possibly matching TRBD2 (5 bases). Per germline, CDR1 MDHEN and CDR2 SYDVKM. Trimming removed 7 bases at V and 1 base at J, with 8 bases between. This CDR3 region has 12 residues. Here the CDR3 reads CASTRDSYEQYF. CDR3 sequence (DNA): TGTGCCAGCACGAGGGATTCCTACGAGCAGTACTTC.

On this clone itself: This sample includes further DNA sequences coding for the same CDR3. The chain uses TRBV7-2 and TRBJ2-7, with D perhaps TRBD2 (6 bases). CDR1 is SGHTA and CDR2 is FQGNSA in the germline V gene. This CDR3 has 15 amino acids. V lost 5 bases to trimming and J lost 5 bases, with 19 bases between them. This chain's CDR3 is CASSRSQGGVNEQYF. CDR3 DNA sequence: TGTGCCAGCAGCCGATCCCAGGGAGGTGTGAACGAGCAGTACTTC.

The chain has TRBV5-4 and TRBJ2-6, with 7 bases fitting TRBD2. Germline trimming cut 4 bases from V and 0 bases from J; bases unmatched to any gene: 10. This CDR3 is 18 amino acids long. Germline assignment: CDR1 SGHNT and CDR2 YYREEE (reference sequence). CDR3 amino acids: CASSLLKPGGSGANVLTF. DNA for the CDR3: TGTGCCAGCAGCCTTCTAAAGCCGGGGGGCTCTGGGGCCAACGTCCTGACTTTC.

This chain connects TRBV19 to TRBJ1-1; 7 bases are shared with TRBD1. The length of the CDR3 is 14 residues. The V gene end was trimmed by 9 bases and the J gene end by 3 bases; junction bases not matched to a gene: 10. The germline CDR1 and CDR2 sequences are LNHDA and SQIVND (reference sequence). In nucleotides, the CDR3 is TGTGCCAGCGGGAGACAGGGAATGGACACTGAAGCTTTCTTT. This codes for CASGRQGMDTEAFF.

V and J are TRBV28 and TRBJ1-2; 10 bases align to TRBD1. The trim removed 5 bases at V and 4 bases at J, leaving 10 bases unmatched. CDR1 and CDR2 from the germline V gene are MDHEN and SYDVKM. There are 16 residues in the CDR3. The CDR3 nucleotides are TGTGCCAGCAGTGGGGGATCCGGGACAGGGGTCTATGGCTACACCTTC. Its translation is CASSGGSGTGVYGYTF.

The chain uses TRBV5-1 and TRBJ2-1; D possibly corresponds to TRBD1 (6 bases). Germline-derived CDR1 and CDR2 are SGHRS and YFSETQ. The CDR3 is 15 amino acids. The V gene lost 0 bases and the J gene lost 4 bases, with 11 bases spanning the gap. CDR3 sequence (DNA): TGCGCCAGCAGCTTGGCGACAGGAGATTACAATGAGCAGTTCTTC. As protein: CASSLATGDYNEQFF.

The V gene is TRBV9, the J gene TRBJ1-3; D gene unclear. Germline V lookup: CDR1 SGDLS, CDR2 YYNGEE. The length of the CDR3 is 15 residues. The V end was cut by 0 bases, the J end by 4 bases, with 11 bases between. CDR3 sequence reads: CASSVEMGRGNTIYF. The CDR3 DNA sequence: TGTGCCAGCAGCGTAGAAATGGGGAGAGGAAACACCATATATTTT.